The next 5 T cell receptor beta chains were all read from a single sample in a study of T cell responses to AZD1222 COVID-19 vaccine. This table comes from immunoSEQ multiplex PCR, and its TCRdb copy is limited to in-frame clones, with some not included. The sample contains roughly 150,000 clones, over 70% of which appear only once. The sequences come from peripheral blood, collected 28 days after the second AZD1222 dose. Source of these receptors: an adult who received the AZD1222 COVID-19 vaccine.

The chain is built from TRBV28 and TRBJ2-4; D gene unclear. V shed 2 bases and J shed 6 bases, with 8 bases lying between them. The CDR3 is 13 amino acids. Germline V CDR1 and CDR2: MDHEN, SYDVKM. As DNA, the CDR3 is TGTGCCAGCAGTTTAAGGCAGATAAACATTCAGTACTTC. As protein: CASSLRQINIQYF.

The chain links TRBV5-5 to TRBJ1-5; D ambiguous. Germline V CDR1 and CDR2: SGHKS, YYEKEE (reference sequence). Trimming cost V 1 base and J 1 base, with 3 bases left between them. The CDR3 totals 13 residues. Here the CDR3 reads CASSLLSNQPQHF. The CDR3 DNA is TGTGCCAGCAGCTTGTTAAGCAATCAGCCCCAGCATTTT. Full variable domain (remainder filled in from reference TRBV5-5 and TRBJ1-5): DAGVTQSPTHLIKTRGQQVTLRCSPISGHKSVSWYQQVLGQGPQFIFQYYEKEERGRGNFPDRFSARQFPNYSSELNVNALLLGDSALYLCASSLLSNQPQHFGDGTRLSIL.

The chain is built from TRBV4-1 and TRBJ2-5, with 15 positions matching TRBD2. Germline CDR1 MGHRA, CDR2 YSYEKL. The CDR3 consists of 20 residues. The J segment lost 5 bases and the V segment lost 2 bases, leaving 15 bases of the junction unmatched. Here the CDR3 reads CASSQLGTGGTSGRKETQYF. The CDR3 coding sequence is TGCGCCAGCAGCCAACTAGGGACAGGGGGGACTAGCGGGAGGAAGGAGACCCAGTACTTC.

The chain is built from TRBV28 and TRBJ1-2, with 7 bases aligning to TRBD1. This CDR3 has 14 amino acids. The germline CDR1 and CDR2 sequences are MDHEN and SYDVKM. With V trimmed by 2 bases and J by 2 bases, 2 bases remained unmatched. CDR3: CASSLDRANYGYTF. The CDR3 coding sequence is TGTGCCAGCAGTTTAGACAGGGCGAACTATGGCTACACCTTC.

The chain links TRBV28 to TRBJ2-5; D unclear. With 0 bases removed from V and 5 bases from J, the gap between germline ends came to 4 bases. Germline CDR1 MDHEN, CDR2 SYDVKM. The CDR3 runs to 12 residues. CDR3 sequence (DNA): TGTGCCAGCAGTTTATGGGAGGAGACCCAGTACTTC. It is translated as CASSLWEETQYF.